These 21 T cell receptor beta chains came from one sample sequenced in a study of Ad26.COV2.S vaccination and SARS-CoV-2 variants. The data were produced by immunoSEQ multiplex PCR, yet TCRdb's version contains in-frame clones alone and is incomplete. The sample has about 350,000 clones; about 91% are singletons. Here the sequenced sample was peripheral blood, taken after recovery from COVID-19. The receptors stem from a human donor who had recovered from COVID-19.

The rearrangement uses TRBV21-1 and TRBJ2-3; the table assigns TRBD2, which was not confirmed against the DNA. TRBV21-1 is recorded as a pseudogene. This CDR3 region has 14 residues. CDR3 nucleotide sequence: TGTGCCAGCAGCTCCCGCGGTAGTTTGGATACGCAGTATTTT. Its translation is CASSSRGSLDTQYF.

V usage is TRBV5-4 and J usage is TRBJ2-5; TRBD1 agrees at 8 bases. Germline trimming cut 4 bases from V and 5 bases from J; bases unmatched to any gene: 10. There are 15 residues in the CDR3. The germline CDR1 and CDR2 sequences are SGHNT and YYREEE (reference sequence). The CDR3, as DNA: TGTGCCAGCAGCCGCCGGACAGGGTTAGGGGAGACCCAGTACTTC. Translation gives CASSRRTGLGETQYF.

The chain uses TRBV5-4 and TRBJ2-2, with 9 bases lining up with TRBD1. V was clipped by 0 bases and J by 6 bases; unmatched bases: 6. The CDR3 consists of 16 residues. Germline V gene sequence: CDR1 SGHNT, CDR2 YYREEE (reference sequence). The CDR3 region has the DNA TGTGCCAGCAGCTTGGGGGACAGGGTTAAGGCCGGGGAGCTGTTTTTT. Protein: CASSLGDRVKAGELFF.

For this clone: The same CDR3 can be traced to other DNA sequences in this sample. The V call is TRBV5-1, the J call TRBJ2-5, with 9 bases identical to TRBD2. The J segment lost 5 bases and the V segment lost 0 bases, leaving 8 bases of the junction unmatched. CDR1 is SGHRS and CDR2 is YFSETQ in the germline V gene. CDR3 length: 16 residues. CDR3 amino acids: CASSLVGGGAGETQYF. The CDR3 coding sequence is TGCGCCAGCAGCTTGGTTGGCGGGGGGGCTGGGGAGACCCAGTACTTC.

The CDR3 region has the DNA TGTGCCAGCAGCACCGGGAGTTCCTACGAGCAGTACTTC. Its protein product is CASSTGSSYEQYF. The chain uses TRBV9 and TRBJ2-7, with a weak D call TRBD2 (6 bases). Looked up from germline, CDR1 is SGDLS and CDR2 is YYNGEE. The CDR3 is made up of 13 amino acids. Trimming pared 4 bases from V and 1 base from J, leaving 9 bases between.

The chain uses TRBV12-3 or TRBV12-4 and TRBJ2-3, with D unresolved. This CDR3 is 11 amino acids long. V was cut by 4 bases and J by 7 bases, with 6 bases left in between. CDR3 amino acids: CASSSGNTQYF. The CDR3 DNA reads as TGTGCCAGCAGTTCTGGTAATACGCAGTATTTT.

This clone has just one count. The rearrangement uses TRBV9 and TRBJ1-4; D remains unclear. This CDR3 is 13 amino acids long. Germline loops: CDR1 SGDLS, CDR2 YYNGEE. V lost 0 bases to trimming and J lost 8 bases, with 8 bases between them. CDR3 coding DNA: TGTGCCAGCAGCGTAGGACTAAAGGAAAAACTGTTTTTT. Amino acid sequence: CASSVGLKEKLFF.

In this sample, this clone turned up once. The chain carries TRBV9 and TRBJ2-3; weak D call: TRBD2 (7 bases). Trimming took off 4 bases at V and 6 bases at J, with 24 bases between the two ends. The CDR3 consists of 17 residues. Germline loops: CDR1 SGDLS, CDR2 YYNGEE. This CDR3 reads CASSPQRGARMSDTQYF. The CDR3 DNA reads as TGTGCCAGCAGCCCTCAACGGGGGGCGCGAATGTCCGATACGCAGTATTTT.

The chain recombines TRBV6-1 with TRBJ1-5, with D perhaps matching TRBD1 (5 bases). The CDR3 runs 14 residues. Trimming removed 9 bases from V and 7 bases from J, with 19 bases in between. CDR1 is MNHNS, CDR2 SASEGT, per germline. The CDR3 DNA follows: TGTGCCAGTACCCTCGGGGGTGGGGGACAGCCCCAGCATTTT. It translates to CASTLGGGGQPQHF.

This rearrangement joins TRBV7-8 to TRBJ1-1; TRBD1 matches at 11 bases. This CDR3 has 16 residues. Germline assignment: CDR1 SGHVS and CDR2 FQNEAQ. V was clipped by 6 bases and J by 6 bases; unmatched bases: 12. As DNA, the CDR3 is TGTGCCAGCAGAAAAGGACAGGGGGCGGGGGATCCTGAAGCTTTCTTT. Amino acids: CASRKGQGAGDPEAFF.

This chain uses TRBV9 with TRBJ1-6; 7 bases are a match to TRBD1. This CDR3 is 14 amino acids long. In germline, CDR1 is SGDLS, CDR2 YYNGEE. V was pared by 7 bases and J by 9 bases, with 10 bases of the junction left unmatched. The CDR3 nucleotides read TGTGCCAGCGGGCCAGACAGGGATTTTTCACCCCTCCACTTT. Encoded protein: CASGPDRDFSPLHF.

The gene calls are TRBV5-1 and TRBJ2-7, with TRBD1 matching over 7 bases. CDR1 SGHRS and CDR2 YFSETQ come from the germline V gene. CDR3 length equals 14 residues. The junction had 8 bases not matched to a gene; V was cut back by 5 bases and J by 3 bases. The CDR3 loop is CASRKTGVVYEQYF. In nucleotides, the CDR3 is TGCGCCAGCAGGAAAACAGGGGTAGTCTACGAGCAGTACTTC.

V usage is TRBV11-2 and J usage is TRBJ2-2; D unclear. Germline V gene data show CDR1 as SGHAT and CDR2 as FQNNGV. The CDR3 spans 12 residues. V gave up 3 bases and J gave up 4 bases, with 3 bases separating them. The CDR3 sequence is CASSFATGELFF. The DNA for the CDR3 is TGTGCCAGCAGCTTCGCCACCGGGGAGCTGTTTTTT.

The V gene is TRBV15, the J gene TRBJ2-1; 9 bases are a match to TRBD1. The CDR3 sequence is 15 residues long. The germline gives CDR1 LNHNV, CDR2 YYDKDF (reference sequence). V lost 5 bases, J lost 4 bases, and 6 bases stayed unmatched. The CDR3 coding sequence is TGTGCCACCAGCGTGCAGGACAGGGGTTACAATGAGCAGTTCTTC. As protein: CATSVQDRGYNEQFF.

The rearrangement links TRBV10-1 to TRBJ2-3; D is perhaps TRBD1 (6 bases). Germline V lookup: CDR1 WNHNN, CDR2 SYGVQD (reference sequence). The germline V and J ends were trimmed by 4 bases and 2 bases, with 19 bases remaining between them. The CDR3 is 17 residues long. The CDR3 spells CASSAGYRELYTDTQYF. The CDR3 bases are TGCGCCAGCAGTGCAGGATACAGGGAACTTTACACAGATACGCAGTATTTT.

This clone has only one observation. The chain carries TRBV29-1 and TRBJ1-2; D gene uncertain. Germline V gene lookup returns CDR1 SQVTM and CDR2 ANQGSEA. Between the trimmed V and J ends, which lost 0 bases and 0 bases, there was a span of 8 bases. This CDR3 comprises 14 residues. CDR3 residues: CSVEDLNTNYGYTF. The CDR3 nucleotides read TGCAGCGTTGAAGATCTTAACACTAACTATGGCTACACCTTC.

The V and J genes are TRBV19 and TRBJ1-2; unclear D gene. In germline, CDR1 is LNHDA, CDR2 SQIVND (reference sequence). The CDR3 runs 13 residues. The V end was cut by 6 bases, the J end by 3 bases, with 11 bases between. The chain's CDR3 is CASRETFDYGYTF. CDR3 sequence (DNA): TGTGCCAGTAGGGAGACATTCGACTATGGCTACACCTTC.

This sequence joins TRBV5-4 and TRBJ2-5; a weak D match, TRBD2 (5 bases). Trimming stripped 3 bases from V and 4 bases from J, with 13 bases between. The CDR3 is 14 amino acids. Germline CDR1 and CDR2: SGHNT and YYREEE (reference sequence). The CDR3 spells CASSSRGSVETQYF. CDR3 nucleotides: TGTGCCAGCAGCTCCCGGGGATCGGTAGAGACCCAGTACTTC.

The chain carries TRBV2 and TRBJ1-3; 12 bases line up with TRBD1. Germline assignment: CDR1 SNHLY and CDR2 FYNNEI. V shed 6 bases, J shed 2 bases, and the junction held 2 bases outside the gene matches. The CDR3 has 15 residues. CDR3 sequence: CASRGTGGTGNTIYF. The CDR3 nucleotides read TGTGCCAGCAGAGGGACAGGGGGCACTGGAAACACCATATATTTT.

In this sample, this clone turned up once. The chain joins TRBV6-5 to TRBJ1-3, with D unresolved. This CDR3 spans 14 amino acids. V shed 0 bases and J shed 3 bases, with 6 bases lying between them. Germline lookup yields CDR1 MNHEY and CDR2 SVGAGI. The CDR3 DNA is TGTGCCAGCAGTTACTCAGCGCGTGGAAACACCATATATTTT. Protein: CASSYSARGNTIYF.

This rearrangement joins TRBV4-2 to TRBJ1-1, with 9 bases lining up with TRBD1. CDR3 length: 13 residues. Germline CDR1 is LGHNA and CDR2 is YNFKEQ. V was clipped by 4 bases and J by 6 bases; unmatched bases: 3. CDR3 sequence: CASSPGTGSEAFF. The DNA of the CDR3 is TGTGCCAGCAGCCCCGGGACAGGGTCTGAAGCTTTCTTT.